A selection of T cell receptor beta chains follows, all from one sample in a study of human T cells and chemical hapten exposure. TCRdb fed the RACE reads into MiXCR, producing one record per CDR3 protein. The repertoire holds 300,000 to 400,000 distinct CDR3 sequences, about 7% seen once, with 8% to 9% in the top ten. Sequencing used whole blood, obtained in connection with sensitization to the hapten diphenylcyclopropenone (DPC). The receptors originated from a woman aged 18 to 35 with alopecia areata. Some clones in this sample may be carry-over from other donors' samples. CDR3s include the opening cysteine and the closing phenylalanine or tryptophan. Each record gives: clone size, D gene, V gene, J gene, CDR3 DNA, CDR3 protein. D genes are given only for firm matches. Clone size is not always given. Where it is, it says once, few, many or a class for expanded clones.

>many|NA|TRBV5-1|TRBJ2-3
TGCGCCAGCAGCTTGGTTGCGGGTAGCACAGATACGCAGTATTTT
CASSLVAGSTDTQYF
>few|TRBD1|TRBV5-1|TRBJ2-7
TGCGCCAGCAGCTTGGCCCCGACAGGGGCCAACTACGAGCAGTACTTC
CASSLAPTGANYEQYF
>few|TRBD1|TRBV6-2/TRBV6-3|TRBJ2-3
TGTGCCAGCAGTACCCCACAGACAGGGATCGCAGATACGCAGTATTTT
CASSTPQTGIADTQYF
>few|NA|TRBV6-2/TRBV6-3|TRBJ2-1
TGTGCCACCGGGGAAAGAATCTACAATGAGCAGTTCTTC
CATGERIYNEQFF
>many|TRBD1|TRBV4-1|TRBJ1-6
TGCGCCAGCAGCCACCGGGACAGGGGGCATTCACCCCTCCACTTT
CASSHRDRGHSPLHF
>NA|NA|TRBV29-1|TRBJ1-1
TGCAGCGGACGAGCACAGGGGAACACTGAAGCTTTCTTT
CSGRAQGNTEAFF
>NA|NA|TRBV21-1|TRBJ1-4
TGTGCCAGCAGCCTCAGACAGACAACTAATGAAAAACTGTTTTTT
CASSLRQTTNEKLFF
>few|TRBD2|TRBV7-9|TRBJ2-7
TGTGCCAGCAGCTTAGCAGTAGCGGGGGGCTACGAGCAGTACTTC
CASSLAVAGGYEQYF
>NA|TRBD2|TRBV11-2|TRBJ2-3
TGTGCCAGCAGCCCGCATAGCGGGGGGCCCACAGATACGCAGTATTTT
CASSPHSGGPTDTQYF
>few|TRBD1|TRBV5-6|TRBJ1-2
TGTGCCAGCAGCCTAATCCGGGACAGGGTGGCAGCTAACTATGGCTACACCTTC
CASSLIRDRVAANYGYTF
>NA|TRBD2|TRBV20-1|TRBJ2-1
TGCAGTGCCTTGCGGGGGGCCGAATCCTACAATGAGCAGTTCTTC
CSALRGAESYNEQFF
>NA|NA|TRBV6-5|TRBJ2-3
TGTGCCAGCAGTTACTCGTATAGGGCAGATACGCAGTATTTT
CASSYSYRADTQYF
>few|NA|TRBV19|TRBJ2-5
TGTGCCAGTAGTATAGATACTCGCCCAGCGACCCAGTACTTC
CASSIDTRPATQYF
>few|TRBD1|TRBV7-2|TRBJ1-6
TGTGCCAGCAGCTTAGGGGGACAGCTGAAAATGGTAACCCTCCACTTT
CASSLGGQLKMVTLHF
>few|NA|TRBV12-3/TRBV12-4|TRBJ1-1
TGTGCCAGCATGACGAGGGACCTGGCCGGGGAAGCTTTCTTT
CASMTRDLAGEAFF
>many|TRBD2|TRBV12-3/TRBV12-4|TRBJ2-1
TGTGCCAGCAGCTATCGCGCGACTAGCGATGAGCAGTTCTTC
CASSYRATSDEQFF
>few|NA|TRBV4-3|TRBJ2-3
TGCGCCAGCAGCCAAGAGCGCAGTACGTCGCAGTATTTT
CASSQERSTSQYF
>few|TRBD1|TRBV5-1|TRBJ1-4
TGCGCCAGCAGCTCGTCCCGGGACAGGGGGGTCGACTACGAAAAACTGTTTTTT
CASSSSRDRGVDYEKLFF
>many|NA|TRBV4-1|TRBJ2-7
TGCGCCAGCAGCCAAGCTATCCCATCCTACGAGCAGTACTTC
CASSQAIPSYEQYF
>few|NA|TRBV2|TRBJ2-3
TGTGCCAGCCACGAAGAGGCGGATACGCAGTATTTT
CASHEEADTQYF
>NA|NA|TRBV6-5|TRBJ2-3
TGTGCCAGCAGTTACGGGCTGGCAGATACGCAGTATTTT
CASSYGLADTQYF
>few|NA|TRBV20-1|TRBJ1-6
TGCAGTGCTGCACAGGAAAATAATTCACCCCTCCACTTT
CSAAQENNSPLHF
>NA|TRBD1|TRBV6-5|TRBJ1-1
TGTGCCAGCAGCCTAGAAGGGACAGTGAACACTGAAGCTTTCTTT
CASSLEGTVNTEAFF
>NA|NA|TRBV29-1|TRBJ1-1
TGCAGCGTTGCGCCCGTTTGGGGGGACACTGAAGCTTTCTTT
CSVAPVWGDTEAFF
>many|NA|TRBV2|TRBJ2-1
TGTGCCAGCAGTGAAGCCGGCGGGGCGAGGGATGAGCAGTTCTTC
CASSEAGGARDEQFF
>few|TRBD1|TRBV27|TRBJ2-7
TGTGCCAGCAAGGGGGCCCGTTCCTACGAGCAGTACTTC
CASKGARSYEQYF
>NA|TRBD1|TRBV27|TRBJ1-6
TGTGCCAGCAGTCCAACAGGGGCAGGCTCCTATAATTCACCCCTCCACTTT
CASSPTGAGSYNSPLHF
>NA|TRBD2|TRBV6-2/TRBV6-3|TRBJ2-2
TGTGCCAGCAGCCTCGGACTAGCGGGGGAAACCGGGGAGCTGTTTTTT
CASSLGLAGETGELFF
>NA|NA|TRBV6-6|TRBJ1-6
TGTGCCAGCAGTTACGGGGCAGTTGATAATTCACCCCTCCACTTT
CASSYGAVDNSPLHF
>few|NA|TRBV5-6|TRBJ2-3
TGTGCCAGCAGCTTGATTCGGGATTACACAGATACGCAGTATTTT
CASSLIRDYTDTQYF
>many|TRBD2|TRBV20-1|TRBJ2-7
TGCAGTGCTAGAGCTACCGAAGGACTAGCGGGGGGGCGAGAGCAGTACTTC
CSARATEGLAGGREQYF
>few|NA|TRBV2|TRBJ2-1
TGTGCCAGCCTGGTGGGGATCAATGAGCAGTTCTTC
CASLVGINEQFF
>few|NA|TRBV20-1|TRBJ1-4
TGCAGTGCTAGAGATCGAGGAAAACTGTTTTTT
CSARDRGKLFF
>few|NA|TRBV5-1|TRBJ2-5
TGCGCCAGCAGCTGGGGGAACACTATAAAAGAGACCCAGTACTTC
CASSWGNTIKETQYF
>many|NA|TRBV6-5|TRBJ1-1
TGTGCCAGCAGTCGCGGACCTACGAGCACTGAAGCTTTCTTT
CASSRGPTSTEAFF
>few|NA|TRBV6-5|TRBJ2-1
TGTGCCAGCAGTAAGGGGGGGTACAATGAGCAGTTCTTC
CASSKGGYNEQFF
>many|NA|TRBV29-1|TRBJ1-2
TGCAGCGTTGAAGACGGCAGGGGCTATGGCTACACCTTC
CSVEDGRGYGYTF
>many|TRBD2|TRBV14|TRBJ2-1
TGTGCCAGCAGCCGAGTAGCGGGAAGCTCCTACAATGAGCAGTTCTTC
CASSRVAGSSYNEQFF
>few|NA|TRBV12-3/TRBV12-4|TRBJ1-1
TGTGCCAGCAGTTTCGCCCTCGGTAGCACTGAAGCTTTCTTT
CASSFALGSTEAFF
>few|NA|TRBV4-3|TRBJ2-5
TGCGCCAGCAGCCGCCTATTGCACACACAAGAGACCCAGTACTTC
CASSRLLHTQETQYF
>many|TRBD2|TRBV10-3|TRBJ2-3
TGTGCCATCAGTGCCGCTAGCGGGGGCACAGATACGCAGTATTTT
CAISAASGGTDTQYF